This T cell receptor beta chain was sequenced in a study of cytomegalovirus exposure and HLA in healthy donors. Whole-study context: There were approximately 80 million unique TCRs (from HLA-typed donors) in an early data release.

Study-level findings and limits: Follow-up analysis found HLA locus-dependent TCR association rates, highest for DRB1 and lowest for HLA-C. It was shown in a later analysis that HLA-associated TCR beta chains were more clonally expanded than other, equally common chains.

In the case of this clone: No antigen is known for it.

At the time of sampling, donors were nominally healthy, though unrecorded immune exposures were likely. The primer mix had 60 Vbeta and 13 Jbeta primers. Libraries were prepared by immunoSEQ multiplex PCR; TCRdb keeps only in-frame clonotypes and omits some of them. The sample has over 200,000 clones; about 77% are singletons. CDR1 is SNHLY, CDR2 FYNNEI, per germline. This CDR3 has 16 amino acids. V was clipped by 6 bases and J by 5 bases; unmatched bases: 9. The chain links TRBV2 to TRBJ2-5, with 13 bases that match TRBD2. This TCR was recovered from a woman aged 25 to 39 in good health and CMV-seronegative. The sequencing sample was made of PBMCs. In DNA, the CDR3 is TGTGCCAGCAGCACCCCAGGGACTAGCGGGGCTGAGACCCAGTACTTC. Its translation: CASSTPGTSGAETQYF.